The next 14 T cell receptor beta chains were all read from a single sample in a study of T cell responses to AZD1222 COVID-19 vaccine. Clones were sequenced by immunoSEQ multiplex PCR, and TCRdb holds only the in-frame ones, with some missing. The sample contains approximately 77,000 clones, about 92% of which appear only once. Sequences were derived from peripheral blood, sampled on day 0 of MenACWY control vaccination. These receptors were taken from an adult in good health.

The chain employs TRBV2 and TRBJ2-7; D unresolved. V shed 6 bases and J shed 0 bases, with 18 bases lying between them. The CDR3 consists of 16 residues. Germline V gene data show CDR1 as SNHLY and CDR2 as FYNNEI. CDR3 residues: CASSEIGRVSSYEQYF. CDR3 in DNA: TGTGCCAGCAGCGAAATCGGCCGTGTCAGCTCCTACGAGCAGTACTTC.

This chain connects TRBV14 to TRBJ2-2, with D perhaps matching TRBD1 or TRBD2 (5 bases each). This CDR3 comprises 15 residues. CDR1 SGHDN and CDR2 FVKESK come from the germline V gene. The V end lost 1 base, the J end lost 7 bases, and 13 bases lay between the germline ends. CDR3 protein: CASSQVRGTGGELFF. In DNA form, the CDR3 reads TGTGCCAGCAGCCAAGTTCGTGGGACGGGCGGGGAGCTGTTTTTT.

Notes on this clone: This same CDR3 is encoded by further DNA sequences in the sample. This rearrangement joins TRBV29-1 to TRBJ2-2; D ambiguous. This CDR3 spans 12 amino acids. The V gene lost 1 base and the J gene lost 7 bases, with 7 bases spanning the gap. Germline values: CDR1 SQVTM, CDR2 ANQGSEA. The CDR3 loop is CSVEGGSGELFF. CDR3 in DNA: TGCAGCGTTGAAGGGGGTAGCGGGGAGCTGTTTTTT.

V is TRBV19 and J is TRBJ2-3, with D unresolved. The CDR3 has 11 amino acids. The germline gives CDR1 LNHDA, CDR2 SQIVND (reference sequence). V lost 3 bases and J lost 6, with 4 bases in between. In DNA form, the CDR3 reads TGTGCCAGTAGTATCACGGATACGCAGTATTTT. Protein: CASSITDTQYF.

By share, this clone ranks as medium-sized. This sample includes further DNA sequences coding for the same CDR3. The chain links TRBV28 to TRBJ2-2; D is ambiguous. The CDR3 has 12 residues. V lost 4 bases and J lost 3, with 3 bases in between. Germline V gene sequence: CDR1 MDHEN, CDR2 SYDVKM. The CDR3 reads CASSSYTGELFF. CDR3 nucleotide sequence: TGTGCCAGCAGTTCATACACCGGGGAGCTGTTTTTT.

The chain uses TRBV2 and TRBJ1-4; D gene unclear. Germline CDR1 is SNHLY and CDR2 is FYNNEI. The CDR3 spans 13 residues. The V gene lost 6 bases and the J gene lost 0 bases, with 5 bases spanning the gap. The CDR3: CASRISTNEKLFF. CDR3 coding DNA: TGTGCCAGCAGGATCTCAACTAATGAAAAACTGTTTTTT. Together with reference TRBV2 and TRBJ1-4, the CDR3 gives the full variable domain: EPEVTQTPSHQVTQMGQEVILRCVPISNHLYFYWYRQILGQKVEFLVSFYNNEISEKSEIFDDQFSVERPDGSNFTLKIRSTKLEDSAMYFCASRISTNEKLFFGSGTQLSVL.

The J gene is TRBJ1-1, the V gene TRBV7-9; 9 nucleotides align to TRBD1. This CDR3 spans 15 amino acids. Germline CDR1 is SEHNR and CDR2 is FQNEAQ (reference sequence). The J segment lost 3 bases and the V segment lost 1 base, leaving 3 bases of the junction unmatched. CDR3 bases: TGTGCCAGCAGCTTAGGGACAGGGGATGACACTGAAGCTTTCTTT. Protein: CASSLGTGDDTEAFF.

The chain couples TRBV12-5 to TRBJ1-2; 9 bases are a match to TRBD1. Germline CDR1 is LGHNT and CDR2 is FRNRAP. The CDR3 loop spans 17 amino acids. The J segment lost 3 bases and the V segment lost 5 bases, leaving 13 bases of the junction unmatched. This chain's CDR3 is CASGPSQQGARDYGYTF. The CDR3 bases are TGTGCTAGTGGTCCTTCCCAACAGGGGGCGAGGGACTATGGCTACACCTTC.

The J gene is TRBJ1-2, the V gene TRBV4-1; no clear D gene. The CDR3 contains 16 residues. Looked up from germline, CDR1 is MGHRA and CDR2 is YSYEKL. The ends were cut back, 0 bases at V and 5 bases at J, with 16 bases in the middle. The CDR3 DNA is TGCGCCAGCAGCCAAGATTTGATAGGGAACTTATATGGCTACACCTTC. Protein product: CASSQDLIGNLYGYTF.

V gene TRBV27 combines with J gene TRBJ2-3; 8 bases line up with TRBD1. Unmatched junction bases numbered 12, after V lost 0 bases and J lost 4 bases. CDR1 MNHEY and CDR2 SMNVEV come from the germline V gene (reference sequence). The CDR3 length is 18 residues. The CDR3 region is CASSLSQLTGESADTQYF. The CDR3 DNA follows: TGTGCCAGCAGTTTATCGCAACTGACAGGGGAGTCGGCAGATACGCAGTATTTT.

The chain employs TRBV9 and TRBJ2-2; 13 bases line up with TRBD2. Per germline, CDR1 SGDLS and CDR2 YYNGEE. This CDR3 contains 15 residues. The ends lost 2 bases at V and 9 bases at J; junction bases unmatched: 4. For the CDR3, the DNA is TGTGCCAGCAGCGTCGGGACTAGCGGGGTCCGGGAGCTGTTTTTT. Protein product: CASSVGTSGVRELFF.

V is TRBV10-3 and J is TRBJ2-7; 8 bases match TRBD2. This CDR3 spans 12 amino acids. J lost 4 bases, V lost 10 bases, and 6 bases had no gene match. Germline V lookup: CDR1 ENHRY, CDR2 SYGVKD. CDR3 sequence: CATRGGLYEQYF. For the CDR3, the DNA is TGTGCCACTCGGGGGGGGCTGTACGAGCAGTACTTC.

The chain couples TRBV29-1 to TRBJ1-2; the match to TRBD1 covers 9 bases. The CDR3 spans 13 residues. Germline CDR1 reads SQVTM; CDR2 reads ANQGSEA. After removal of 5 bases from V and 4 bases from J, the junction contained 5 bases not matched to a gene. This chain's CDR3 is CSVTGGAGYGYTF. The CDR3 bases are TGCAGCGTTACAGGGGGCGCGGGCTATGGCTACACCTTC.

The J gene is TRBJ2-1, the V gene TRBV6-2 or TRBV6-3, with D possibly TRBD2 on 7 matching bases. Trimming took 2 bases from V and 2 from J, leaving 13 bases between them. This CDR3 contains 16 residues. The germline V gene has CDR1 MNHEY and CDR2 SVGEGT. CDR3 sequence: CASSYLMGGPYNEQFF. CDR3 DNA: TGTGCCAGCAGTTACCTCATGGGGGGGCCCTACAATGAGCAGTTCTTC.